Listed below are T cell receptor beta chains from one sample, sequenced in a study of shared T cell receptors in the human thymus. Sequencing used immunoSEQ multiplex PCR; TCRdb keeps in-frame clones, though not all of them. The sample holds roughly 710,000 clones; 80% to 90% are singletons and the top ten take 0.0095% to 0.013%. The same data also contributed to another study, on human thymus T cells.

The sample comprised thymocytes. The source of these receptors is a girl under three years old with a congenital heart defect. The CDR3 runs from the conserved cysteine through the conserved F or W. The D gene is left open where the match is weak. Clone size is not always given. Where it is, it says once, few, many or a class for expanded clones.

>TRBJ1-2|.|TRBV6-1|once
TGTGCCAGCAATAGGGGAGGAAACTATGGCTACACCTTC
CASNRGGNYGYTF
>TRBJ1-2|.|TRBV27|.
TGTGCCAGCAGCCACAATCGGGACACATATGGCTACACCTTC
CASSHNRDTYGYTF
>TRBJ1-1|TRBD1|TRBV30|few
TGTGCCTGGAGTCCGCAGGGGGCTGCAGGGGACACTGAAGCTTTCTTT
CAWSPQGAAGDTEAFF
>TRBJ1-1|.|TRBV30|.
TGTGCCCGATCAGGGGAGCGGGATTCGAACACTGAAGCTTTCTTT
CARSGERDSNTEAFF
>TRBJ1-5|TRBD1|TRBV6-5|.
TGTGCCAGCAGACCAGCGACAGGGAATCAGCCCCAGCATTTT
CASRPATGNQPQHF
>TRBJ1-2|.|TRBV5-1|.
TGCGCCAGCAGCTTAGGGGTGGAAGGGGGTTGTTCGGACTATGGCTACACCTTC
CASSLGVEGGCSDYGYTF
>TRBJ1-4|.|TRBV27|.
TGTGCCAGCAGCCACACCGGGTTGAATGAAAAACTGTTTTTT
CASSHTGLNEKLFF
>TRBJ2-3|.|TRBV5-8|.
TGTGCCAGCAGCTACTCGCAGGGGCTAAATCGCACAGATACGCAGTATTTT
CASSYSQGLNRTDTQYF
>TRBJ1-2|TRBD1|TRBV5-6|.
TGTGCCAGCAGCAGTCCCGTGGGACAGGGAGACTATGGCTACACCTTC
CASSSPVGQGDYGYTF
>TRBJ1-2|TRBD1|TRBV6-5|.
TGTGCCAGCAGTGGCCCGGGACAGGGGGTCTATGGCTACACCTTC
CASSGPGQGVYGYTF
>TRBJ2-5|.|TRBV4-1|.
TGCGCCAGCAGCCCCCTAGGGTCAGGGGAGACCCAGTACTTC
CASSPLGSGETQYF
>TRBJ2-7|TRBD1|TRBV18|.
TGTGCCAGCTCACCGGACAGGGGTGACTCCTACGAGCAGTACTTC
CASSPDRGDSYEQYF
>TRBJ1-2|.|TRBV18|.
TGTGCCAGCTCACCCACGACCTTACGGCAGGGCTATGGCTACACCTTC
CASSPTTLRQGYGYTF
>TRBJ2-3|TRBD2|TRBV19|.
TGTGCCAGTAGTACGGGGACTAGCGGGGGCAGCACAGATACGCAGTATTTT
CASSTGTSGGSTDTQYF
>TRBJ2-5|.|TRBV6-1|.
TGTGCCAGCAGACAGGTTGATCTAGGGACCCAGTACTTC
CASRQVDLGTQYF
>TRBJ1-1|.|TRBV29-1|.
TGCAGCGTTGAATTTCAGGGGATGAACACTGAAGCTTTCTTT
CSVEFQGMNTEAFF
>TRBJ1-2|.|TRBV10-2|.
TGCGCCAGCAGTGAGCCTGTCTCAGGGATCGGCTACACCTTC
CASSEPVSGIGYTF
>TRBJ2-2|.|TRBV6-5|.
TGTGCCAGCAGTTACTTATCGGGACTTAGCACCGGGGAGCTGTTTTTT
CASSYLSGLSTGELFF
>TRBJ2-3|TRBD2|TRBV27|.
TGTGCCAGCAGCACTAGCGGGGGGACCACAGATACGCAGTATTTT
CASSTSGGTTDTQYF
>TRBJ2-7|TRBD2|TRBV28|once
TGTGCCAGCAGTTTCCTAGCGGGGAGCTCCTACGAGCAGTACTTC
CASSFLAGSSYEQYF
>TRBJ1-1|TRBD1|TRBV7-9|.
TGTGCCAGCAGCTTCGTCCGGGACAGCAACACTGAAGCTTTCTTT
CASSFVRDSNTEAFF
>TRBJ1-3|.|TRBV14|.
TGTGCCAGCAGCCCTCAGGGCCCTGGAAACACCATATATTTT
CASSPQGPGNTIYF
>TRBJ1-4|.|TRBV10-3|few
TGTGCCATCAGTGAGGCTGGACACCCCAATAATGAAAAACTGTTTTTT
CAISEAGHPNNEKLFF
>TRBJ1-1|.|TRBV9|.
TGTGCCAGCAGCCGGACAAGTCGGACGGCTAGGGCTAAGGGCACTGAAGCTTTCTTT
CASSRTSRTARAKGTEAFF
>TRBJ2-5|.|TRBV28|.
TGTGCCAGCAGTTTGAAGGCCCAGGGAGAGACCCAGTACTTC
CASSLKAQGETQYF
>TRBJ2-7|TRBD2|TRBV13|.
TGTGCCAGCAGCCCTGACTCCGGGGGGGGGTCCTACGAGCAGTACTTC
CASSPDSGGGSYEQYF
>TRBJ2-7|TRBD2|TRBV5-1|.
TGCGCCAGCAGCTCCGGGACTAGCGGGGGCAGCTCCTACGAGCAGTACTTC
CASSSGTSGGSSYEQYF
>TRBJ2-3|TRBD1|TRBV5-1|.
TGCGCCAGCAGCCTCCGGGACAGGGGTTCGGTCCCAGATACGCAGTATTTT
CASSLRDRGSVPDTQYF
>TRBJ2-2|.|TRBV5-1|.
TGCGCCAGTACGCGGGACAGAGGCACCGGGGAGCTGTTTTTT
CASTRDRGTGELFF
>TRBJ1-2|.|TRBV20-1|.
TGCAGTGCTCATGGGGGGGGCTACACCTTC
CSAHGGGYTF
>TRBJ2-7|.|TRBV6-6|.
TGTGCCAGCAGACAGGGCGCCTACGAGCAGTACTTC
CASRQGAYEQYF
>TRBJ1-1|TRBD1|TRBV28|few
TGTGCCAGCAGTCCGAGGACAGGGCCAGAAGCTTTCTTT
CASSPRTGPEAFF
>TRBJ2-7|.|TRBV5-6|.
TGTGCCAGCAGCTTGGGCGTCCGTTCCTACGAGCAGTACTTC
CASSLGVRSYEQYF
>TRBJ1-2|.|TRBV5-8|once
TGTGCCACCCCCCCCGGGGGGGCCTATGGCTACACCTTC
CATPPGGAYGYTF
>TRBJ1-4|TRBD1|TRBV5-1|.
TGCGCCAGCAGCTTGGGCGACAGGGCGGCAACTAATGAAAAACTGTTTTTT
CASSLGDRAATNEKLFF
>TRBJ2-5|TRBD1|TRBV4-1|.
TGCGCCAGCAGCCATCCTAACAGGGGACAAGAGACCCAGTACTTC
CASSHPNRGQETQYF
>TRBJ1-2|.|TRBV4-1|.
TGCGCCAGCAGCCAAGTACAGCACTATGGCTACACCTTC
CASSQVQHYGYTF
>TRBJ1-6|.|TRBV19|.
TGTGCCAGTACAACCCCAGGGGCGCTAGGTTCACCCCTCCACTTT
CASTTPGALGSPLHF
>TRBJ2-2|.|TRBV7-7|.
TGTGCCAGCAGCGCTAGCCCAGCCGGGGAGCTGTTTTTT
CASSASPAGELFF
>TRBJ1-1|TRBD1|TRBV19|.
TGTGCCAGTAGTATTGATAATGGGTACAGGGGCGGAATAATGAACACTGAAGCTTTCTTT
CASSIDNGYRGGIMNTEAFF
>TRBJ2-4|.|TRBV20-1|.
TGCAGTGTTAGCGATGCGGACATTCAGTACTTC
CSVSDADIQYF